These T cell receptor beta chains were read from a single sample in a study of cytomegalovirus exposure and HLA in healthy donors. Libraries were prepared by immunoSEQ multiplex PCR; TCRdb keeps only in-frame clonotypes and omits some of them. The sample consists of about 110,000 clones, under 70% of them appearing once. Sequences were obtained from PBMCs. All receptors derive from a man aged 25 to 40 in good health and CMV-seropositive. The CDR3 runs from the conserved cysteine through the conserved F or W. A D gene is named only where the DNA matches it firmly. Part of the rows lack a size; the others show once, few, many or a class for expanded clones.

D gene	V gene	clone size	J gene	CDR3 DNA	CDR3 protein
TRBD1	TRBV27	few	TRBJ2-1	TGTGCCAGCACCTCATGGACAGGCAGGAGCTCCTACAATGAGCAGTTCTTC	CASTSWTGRSSYNEQFF
TRBD2	TRBV6-5	few	TRBJ2-1	TGTGCCAGCAGTTACCGGACTAGCGGGGGGCTTGGTGAGCAGTTCTTC	CASSYRTSGGLGEQFF
.	TRBV5-1	.	TRBJ2-2	TGCGCCAGCAGCTTATCTAGCCGCCGGGTAGAGAACACCGGGGAGCTGTTTTTT	CASSLSSRRVENTGELFF
.	TRBV27	.	TRBJ1-1	TGTGCCAGCAGTTTAATTCAGGGTAGGACTGAAGCTTTCTTT	CASSLIQGRTEAFF
.	TRBV5-5	.	TRBJ1-1	TGTGCCAGCAGCTTGGTCCCCGACACTGAAGCTTTCTTT	CASSLVPDTEAFF
TRBD1	TRBV20-1	.	TRBJ2-4	TGCAGTGCTAGATCAGGGGGCATTCAGTACTTC	CSARSGGIQYF
.	TRBV7-8	.	TRBJ2-1	TGTGCCAGCAGCCCACGACTAACAGCGTTTAGCAATGAGCAGTTCTTC	CASSPRLTAFSNEQFF
.	TRBV10-2	few	TRBJ1-4	TGCGCCAGCAGTCTAGGCGGGCAGAATGAAAAACTGTTTTTT	CASSLGGQNEKLFF
.	TRBV28	few	TRBJ1-2	TGTGCCAGCAGTCCCAATCCAACAGGATATGGCTACACCTTC	CASSPNPTGYGYTF
TRBD2	TRBV5-4	.	TRBJ2-1	TGTGCCAGCAGCGAATCCGGACTAGCGGGATCTTACAATGAGCAGTTCTTC	CASSESGLAGSYNEQFF
TRBD1	TRBV7-8	.	TRBJ1-2	TGTGCCAGCAGCCCGGGACAGGGGAACTATGGCTACACCTTC	CASSPGQGNYGYTF
.	TRBV7-2	.	TRBJ1-5	TGTGCCAGCAGCTTATTCCCCGTCCCAGCGCGCAATCAGCCCCAGCATTTT	CASSLFPVPARNQPQHF
.	TRBV5-1	.	TRBJ1-1	TGCGCCAGCAGCCTTATTAACACTGAAGCTTTCTTT	CASSLINTEAFF
.	TRBV30	.	TRBJ1-2	TGTGCCTGGAGTCCGGAGTTTGACTATGGCTACACCTTC	CAWSPEFDYGYTF
.	TRBV18	.	TRBJ2-4	TGTGCCAGCTCACCTACCGCAGGGAATAACATTCAGTACTTC	CASSPTAGNNIQYF
.	TRBV7-9	few	TRBJ1-1	TGTGCCAGCAGCTTAATCTCGGGCAGGGCGGATGAAGCTTTCTTT	CASSLISGRADEAFF
TRBD2	TRBV9	.	TRBJ2-6	TGTGTCAGCAGCGGGGGGGTCTCTGGGGCCAACGTCCTGACTTTC	CVSSGGVSGANVLTF